This T cell receptor beta chain comes out of a study of blood T cell repertoires in COVID-19. Study background: Samples representing acute and convalescent COVID-19 were sourced from the United States, Italy and Spain. Sample material is recorded as cDNA or gDNA derived from T cells, B-cell-depleted T cells, or PBMCs.

Per the original methods: Reference gene primer amplification in the assay estimated nucleated cell counts. Method: immunoSEQ multiplex PCR; TCRdb's copy keeps in-frame clones and lacks some. That table supplies the V and J calls and clone size; D and trimming were determined from the DNA. The profile shows under 95,000 clones, about 90% of them singletons. Germline trimming cut 8 bases from V and 3 bases from J; bases unmatched to any gene: 7. CDR3 length: 14 amino acids. CDR1 is SGHTA, CDR2 FQGNSA, per germline. Sequencing was performed on peripheral blood. The chain is built from TRBV7-2 and TRBJ2-1, with TRBD2 matching over 7 bases. This receptor was identified in a human donor in a cohort sampled during active COVID-19. This CDR3 reads CASGRVGGYNEQFF. CDR3 nucleotide sequence: TGTGCCAGCGGGAGGGTCGGGGGCTACAATGAGCAGTTCTTC.